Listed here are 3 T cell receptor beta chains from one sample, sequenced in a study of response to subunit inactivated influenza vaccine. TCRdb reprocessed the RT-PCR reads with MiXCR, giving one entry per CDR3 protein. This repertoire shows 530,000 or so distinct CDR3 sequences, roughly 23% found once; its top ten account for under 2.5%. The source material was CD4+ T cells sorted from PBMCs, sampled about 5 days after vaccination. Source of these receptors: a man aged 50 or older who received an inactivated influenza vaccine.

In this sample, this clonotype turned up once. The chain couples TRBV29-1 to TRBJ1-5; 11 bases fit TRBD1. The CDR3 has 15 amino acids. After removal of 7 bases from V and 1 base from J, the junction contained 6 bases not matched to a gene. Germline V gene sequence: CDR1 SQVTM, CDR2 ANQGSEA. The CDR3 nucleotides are TGCAGCGAAGGAGGGACAGGGGGAAGCAATCAGCCCCAGCATTTT. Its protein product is CSEGGTGGSNQPQHF. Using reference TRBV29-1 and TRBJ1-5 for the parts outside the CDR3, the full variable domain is SAVISQKPSRDICQRGTSLTIQCQVDSQVTMMFWYRQQPGQSLTLIATANQGSEATYESGFVIDKFPISRPNLTFSTLTVSNMSPEDSSIYLCSEGGTGGSNQPQHFGDGTRLSIL.

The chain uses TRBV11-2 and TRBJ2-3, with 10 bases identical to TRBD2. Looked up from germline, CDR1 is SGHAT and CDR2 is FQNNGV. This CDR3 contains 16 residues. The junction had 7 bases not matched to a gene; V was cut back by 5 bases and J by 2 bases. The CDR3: CASSHISGGYTDTQYF. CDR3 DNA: TGTGCCAGCAGCCATATTAGCGGGGGGTACACAGATACGCAGTATTTT.

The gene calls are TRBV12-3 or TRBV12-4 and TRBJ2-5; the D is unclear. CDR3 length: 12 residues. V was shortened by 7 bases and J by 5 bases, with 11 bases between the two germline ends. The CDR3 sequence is CASTLSRETQYF. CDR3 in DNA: TGTGCCAGCACTCTTTCCAGGGAGACCCAGTACTTC.